The clone carrying this TCR beta chain appeared a few times. Its antigen is unknown. The method was immunoSEQ multiplex PCR; TCRdb's version includes in-frame clones alone and lacks a portion of them. The data hold about 130,000 clones, with around 90% observed a single time. This specimen belongs to a study of T cell responses to AZD1222 COVID-19 vaccine. Study findings and constraints: Clonal diversity may have been underestimated, and the donors were mostly white British, with more females than males. Nearly half of unique spike-specific TCRs reportedly avoided B.1.351 and B.1.1.7 mutated regions. The breadth and depth of Spike-specific TCRs increased once two AZD1222 doses had been given. Only six people who got AZD1222 tested seropositive at baseline.

The V segment lost 7 bases and the J segment 2 bases; nucleotides outside the gene matches: 23. The CDR3 is made up of 20 amino acids. The germline CDR1 and CDR2 sequences are SEHNR and FQNEAQ (reference sequence). The sample consisted of peripheral blood, taken on day 0 of AZD1222 vaccination. The gene calls are TRBV7-9 and TRBJ1-2; 9 positions agree with TRBD1. This TCR came from an adult in good health. CDR3 DNA: TGTGCCAGCACCCCAGGCCGGGACAGGGAGAAAATAAGAAGGAACTATGGCTACACCTTC. Protein: CASTPGRDREKIRRNYGYTF.